The entry that follows covers one T cell receptor beta chain sequence. What it binds is unknown. The sample originates from a study of T cells expressing NK-cell markers. The wider study: Source material for TCR beta repertoires consisted of sorted CD3+CD56+NKG2C+, CD3+CD56+NKG2C- and CD3+CD56-NKG2C+ T cells.

Regarding the study as a whole: Whether the expanded NKG2C+ T cell clones recognized HCMV remained unclear. One observes that, in a handful of donors, these clonotypes were also the leading ones within the CD3+CD56-NKG2C+ fraction.

The cDNA for TCR beta came from 5'RACE template switching with UMIs. From the 5' RACE reads, TCRdb lists one entry per CDR3 protein and no DNA. This sample's clone table lists about 150,000 distinct CDR3 sequences. Germline lookup yields CDR1 SGHAT and CDR2 FQNNGV. This CDR3 spans 13 amino acids. J is TRBJ1-1 and V is TRBV11-2; TCRdb proposes TRBD1, but this gene call is untestable without DNA. The sequence was obtained from a woman in her 50s in good health. Sequenced sample: blood T cells: a sorted CD56 or NKG2C T cell subset, CD4+ or CD8+ T cells, or bulk PBMC T cells (not recorded which). This chain's CDR3 is CASSLGQTTEAFF.